This T cell receptor (beta chain) is from a study of glioma-infiltrating T cells (dated by TCRdb to 2015 to 2016). In the study overall: The low-grade gliomas were WHO grade II oligodendrogliomas or astrocytomas, while the glioblastomas were WHO grade IV tumors sampled at initial diagnosis rather than at recurrent diagnosis. Before surgery, glioma patients were given dexamethasone for six or fewer days. To gauge divergence between tissue and blood T-cell populations, every tissue-infiltrating repertoire was compared against the peripheral blood repertoire from the same patient. The study sequenced TCR alpha- and beta-chain repertoires from glioma tissue, from non-neoplastic brain tissue and from matched peripheral blood mononuclear cells. Three low-grade glioma patients, eight or nine primary glioblastoma patients and three non-glioma patients contributing non-neoplastic brain tissue were included in the paired cohort. Blood libraries targeted roughly 4- to 11-fold sequencing coverage of some 1.1 million peripheral T cells. Points the paper makes about the study in general: Small numbers underpinned the group comparisons: several glioblastoma patients, three low-grade glioma patients and three non-neoplastic patients. VJ-independent divergence between tissue and blood was lower than expected in non-neoplastic patients but higher than expected in all gliomas, particularly low-grade gliomas. Tissue and blood shared very few CDR3 sequences, a result attributed to high CDR3 diversity and limited sampling. Patients with low tissue-blood divergence were marked by a signature set of shared blood CDR3 motifs, and that set was depleted in highly divergent patients.

In its sample, this clonotype was seen a few times. Its recognized antigen is unknown. This clone may be a read error of a much larger clone one base away. TCR alpha and beta CDR3 regions were amplified with the iRepertoire nested amplicon-rescue multiplex PCR (arm-PCR) platform from RNA. For one-step reverse transcription and amplification, about 95-400 ng of tissue mRNA or PBMC total RNA was used as input. Following bead purification, Illumina adapters were added through a secondary multiplex PCR, and the libraries were then gel-purified between 200 and 400 bp. Internal 6-nucleotide barcodes were carried by the libraries and were used for demultiplexing. Sequencing of libraries was performed on an Illumina MiSeq with 2x220 or 2x250 nucleotide paired-end reads. Per the authors' processing: Paired reads were merged using FLASH 1.2.11 and aligned with BWA-MEM to the GRCh37 human genome, and TRA and TRB reads were then extracted. V and J assignment used an IMGT-derived reference of cassette sequences and CDR3 motifs that included pseudogenes. Reads were translated in three frames, and productive CDR3s were defined as those with a C...FGXG motif and no stop codons. A clonotype was defined as a unique combination of a V-J cassette pair and a CDR3 amino acid sequence. Reads were filtered by Hamming distance, with the threshold set by the sequence error rate of each sample in mapped regions. TCRdb applied fastp at Q25 and MiXCR to the public reads, then kept only in-frame beta chains. Rows with one shared CDR3 protein collapse into an entry with the most common genes and DNA. None of the V and J calls come from the authors' own analysis; TCRdb made them. The sample table contains a few hundred thousand distinct CDR3 sequences; only one count was recorded for 41% of them. About 11% of the sample is taken by the ten largest.

Immediately after resection, surgical brain or tumor specimens were cryofrozen in liquid nitrogen, with peripheral blood cells collected concurrently. The CDR3 starts with the cysteine, ends with the phenylalanine, and has 15 residues. CDR3 DNA is the only sequence kept; it has 45 bases, read in frame from the first base. CDR1 and CDR2 are drawn from the germline V gene: MGHDK, SYGVNS. V drops 1 base and J drops 4 bases, leaving 13 bases in between. The TCR originated in a human donor with low-grade glioma or glioblastoma, undergoing nonglioma brain surgery, or in good health (not recorded which). The V and J genes are TRBV25-1 and TRBJ1-1; the D gene remains uncertain. Source material: glioma tissue, nonneoplastic brain tissue, or PBMCs (not recorded which). The nucleotides are TGTGCCAGCAGTGAATTATCCACTCTGAGCACTGAAGCTTTCTTT. Its coded protein is CASSELSTLSTEAFF. The full variable domain, completed from the reference TRBV25-1 and TRBJ1-1 proteins outside the CDR3, reads EADIYQTPRYLVIGTGKKITLECSQTMGHDKMYWYQQDPGMELHLIHYSYGVNSTEKGDLSSESTVSRIRTEHFPLTLESARPSHTSQYLCASSELSTLSTEAFFGQGTRLTVV.